The table lists the clone carrying this T cell receptor beta chain with a count of one. Its antigen is unknown. The record originates from a study of T-cell reconstitution after alpha-beta-depleted transplantation in children. The germline V gene encodes CDR1 LGHNA and CDR2 YNFKEQ. CDR3 length: 16 amino acids. V was pared by 1 base and J by 5 bases, with 18 bases between. It was with unique molecular identifiers that the TCRbeta library was prepared. TCRdb processed the PCR reads anew with MiXCR; each CDR3 protein has one entry. The profile covers roughly 400,000 distinct CDR3 sequences, with 43% appearing a single time and 25% to 30% taken by the ten largest. Study-level findings and limits: Some patients owed their high day-60 TCRbeta diversity to surviving recipient T cells and thymic progenitors.

Source: PBMCs, taken before TCRalphabeta/CD19-depleted stem cell transplant. The receptor's source is a girl aged 2 to 10 with aplastic anemia, due to receive a stem cell transplant. The rearrangement uses TRBV4-2 and TRBJ2-7, with D perhaps TRBD1 or TRBD2 (6 bases each). The CDR3 here is CASSQGSARGVDEQYF. The CDR3 DNA follows: TGTGCCAGCAGCCAAGGATCGGCGAGGGGGGTCGACGAGCAGTACTTC.